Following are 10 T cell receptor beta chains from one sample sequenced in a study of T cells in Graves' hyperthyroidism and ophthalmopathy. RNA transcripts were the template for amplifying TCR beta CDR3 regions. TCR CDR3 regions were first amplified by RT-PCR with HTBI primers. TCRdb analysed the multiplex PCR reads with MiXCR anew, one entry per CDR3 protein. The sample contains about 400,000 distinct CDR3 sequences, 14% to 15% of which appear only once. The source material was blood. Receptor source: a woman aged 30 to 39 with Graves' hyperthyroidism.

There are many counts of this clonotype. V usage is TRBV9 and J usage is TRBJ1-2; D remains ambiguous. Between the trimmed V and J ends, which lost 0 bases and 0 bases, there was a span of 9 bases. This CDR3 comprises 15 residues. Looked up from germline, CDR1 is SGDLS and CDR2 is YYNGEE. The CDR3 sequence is CASSVARTANYGYTF. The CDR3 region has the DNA TGTGCCAGCAGCGTAGCTCGTACTGCTAACTATGGCTACACCTTC.

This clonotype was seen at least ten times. The chain's CDR3 is CASSQRLFQETQYF. The CDR3 DNA follows: TGTGCCAGCAGCCAAAGGCTATTCCAAGAGACCCAGTACTTC. V is TRBV3-1 and J is TRBJ2-5; D unresolved. Trimming cost V 2 bases and J 1 base, with 8 bases left between them. The CDR3 covers 14 residues. In germline, CDR1 is LGHDT, CDR2 YNNKEL (reference sequence).

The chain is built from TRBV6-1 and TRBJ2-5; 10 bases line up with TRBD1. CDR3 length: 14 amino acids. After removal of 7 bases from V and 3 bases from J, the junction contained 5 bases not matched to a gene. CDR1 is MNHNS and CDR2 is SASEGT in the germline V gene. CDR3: CASIPGTGEETQYF. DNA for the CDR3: TGTGCCAGCATTCCCGGGACAGGGGAAGAGACCCAGTACTTC.

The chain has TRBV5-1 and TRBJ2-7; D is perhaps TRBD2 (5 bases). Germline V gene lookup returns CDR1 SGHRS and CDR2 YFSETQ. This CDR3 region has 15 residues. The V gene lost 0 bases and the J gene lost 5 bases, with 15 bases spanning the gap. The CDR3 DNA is TGCGCCAGCAGCTTGGCCTGGGAGAAGGGCCACGAGCAGTACTTC. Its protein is CASSLAWEKGHEQYF.

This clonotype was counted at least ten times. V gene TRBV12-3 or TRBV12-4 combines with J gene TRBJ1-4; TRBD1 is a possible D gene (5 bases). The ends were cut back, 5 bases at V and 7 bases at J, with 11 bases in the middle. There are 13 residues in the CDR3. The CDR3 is CASSQAGREKLFF. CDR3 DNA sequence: TGTGCCAGCAGTCAAGCAGGGCGTGAAAAACTGTTTTTT.

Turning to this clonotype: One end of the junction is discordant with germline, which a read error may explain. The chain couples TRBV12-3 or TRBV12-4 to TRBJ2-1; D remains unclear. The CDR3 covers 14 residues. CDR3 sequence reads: CASRDGSNYNEQLF. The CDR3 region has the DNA TGTGCCAGCAGGGACGGGTCGAACTACAATGAGCAGCTCTTC.

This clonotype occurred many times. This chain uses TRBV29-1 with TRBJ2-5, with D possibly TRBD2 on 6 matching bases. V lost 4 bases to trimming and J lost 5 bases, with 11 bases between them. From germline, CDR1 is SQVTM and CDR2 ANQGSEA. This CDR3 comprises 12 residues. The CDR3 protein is CSVAHGGETQYF. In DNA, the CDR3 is TGCAGCGTTGCACACGGAGGGGAGACCCAGTACTTC.

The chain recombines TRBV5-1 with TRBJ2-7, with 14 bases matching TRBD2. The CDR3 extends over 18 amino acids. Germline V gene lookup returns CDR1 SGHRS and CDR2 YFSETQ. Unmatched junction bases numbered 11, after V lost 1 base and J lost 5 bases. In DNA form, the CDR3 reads TGCGCCAGCAGCTTGTTCAAACCGGGACTAGCGGGAGTGCACGAGCAGTACTTC. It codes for CASSLFKPGLAGVHEQYF.

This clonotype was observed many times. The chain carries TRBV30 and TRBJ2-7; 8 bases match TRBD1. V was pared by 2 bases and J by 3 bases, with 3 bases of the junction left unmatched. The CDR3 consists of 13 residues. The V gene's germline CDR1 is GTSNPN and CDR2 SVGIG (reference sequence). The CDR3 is CAWSPGQGYEQYF. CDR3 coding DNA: TGTGCCTGGAGTCCAGGACAGGGCTACGAGCAGTACTTC.

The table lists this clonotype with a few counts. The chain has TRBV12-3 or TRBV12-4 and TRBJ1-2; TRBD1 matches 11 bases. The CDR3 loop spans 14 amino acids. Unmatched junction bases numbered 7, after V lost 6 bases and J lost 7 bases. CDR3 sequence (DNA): TGTGCCAGCAGGCCGCTTGGGACAGGGGGTGGCTACACCTTC. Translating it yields CASRPLGTGGGYTF.